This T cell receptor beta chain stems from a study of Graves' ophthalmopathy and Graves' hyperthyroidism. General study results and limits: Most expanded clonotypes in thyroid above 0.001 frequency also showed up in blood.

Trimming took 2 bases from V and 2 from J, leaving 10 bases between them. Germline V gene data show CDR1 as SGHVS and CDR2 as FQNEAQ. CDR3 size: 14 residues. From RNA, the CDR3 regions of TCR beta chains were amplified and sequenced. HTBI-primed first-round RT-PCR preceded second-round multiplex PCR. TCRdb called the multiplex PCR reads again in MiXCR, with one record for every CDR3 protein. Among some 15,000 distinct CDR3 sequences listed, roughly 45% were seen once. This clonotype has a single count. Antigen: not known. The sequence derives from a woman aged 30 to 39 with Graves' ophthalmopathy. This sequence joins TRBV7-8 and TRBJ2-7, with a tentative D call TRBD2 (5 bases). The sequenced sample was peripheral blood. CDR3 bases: TGTGCCAGCAGCTTATGGACTGAAACCTACGAGCAGTACTTC. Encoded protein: CASSLWTETYEQYF.